This T cell receptor (beta chain) was observed in a study of post-analysis software for immune sequencing data. As for the study in general: Multiple sclerosis in the patients followed relapsing-remitting, secondary progressive and progressive-relapsing courses.

This clonotype was picked up many times. Its specificity is unknown. TCR beta cDNA libraries had unique molecular identifiers. Input of roughly 0.9 to 11 million T cells yielded 400,000 to 550,000 cDNA molecules. MiXCR was run by TCRdb on the PCR reads, yielding one entry per CDR3 protein. The sample contains under 200,000 distinct CDR3 sequences, 25% to 35% of which appear only once. Study results and caveats: F measure clustering grouped samples strongly by preparation batch.

The sequence derives from a girl under 18 with multiple sclerosis. Sample: blood.

The CDR3 nucleotides are TGTGCCAGCAGCAAAGGGAGGGACGTCCCAAGGAAGACCCAGTACTTC. Translated, it gives CASSKGRDVPRKTQYF. V gene TRBV7-8 combines with J gene TRBJ2-5, with 7 nucleotides matching TRBD2. Germline values: CDR1 SGHVS, CDR2 FQNEAQ. Trimming removed 5 bases from V and 6 bases from J; junction bases left unmatched: 15. This CDR3 contains 16 residues.